The 27 T cell receptor beta chains given below trace back to one sample, sequenced in a study of radiation and T cells in renal cell carcinoma. As to time point: baseline pretreatment blood. Regarding treatment: 15 Gy SBRT to primary tumor, nephrectomy 4 weeks later. TCRdb's copy holds only in-frame clones and misses some; the assay was immunoSEQ multiplex PCR. Of 110,000 to 150,000 clones detected, about 88% appear once; the ten largest clones hold 12%. This specimen consisted of blood, obtained from a patient whose treatment included radiotherapy and nephrectomy. Receptors originate from a woman between 50 and 59 years old with renal cell carcinoma.

The rearrangement joins TRBV18 to TRBJ2-3; D not certain. V was pared by 3 bases and J by 2 bases, with 15 bases between. CDR1 and CDR2 (germline): KGHSH, LQKENI. The CDR3 covers 16 residues. The CDR3 sequence: CASSPWEQGSTDTQYF. In nucleotides, the CDR3 is TGTGCCAGCTCACCTTGGGAACAAGGGTCCACAGATACGCAGTATTTT.

The chain combines TRBV28 with TRBJ1-1, with TRBD1 identical over 9 bases. Germline CDR1 is MDHEN and CDR2 is SYDVKM. The CDR3 contains 15 residues. After removal of 5 bases from V and 10 bases from J, the junction contained 14 bases not matched to a gene. CDR3: CASSRTGTGSRGAFF. The CDR3, as DNA: TGTGCCAGCAGTCGAACCGGGACAGGGAGTCGTGGAGCTTTCTTT.

The chain recombines TRBV11-2 with TRBJ1-1; D is ambiguous. Trimming cost V 5 bases and J 4 bases, with 14 bases left between them. CDR3 length equals 14 residues. The germline CDR1 and CDR2 sequences are SGHAT and FQNNGV. CDR3 nucleotide sequence: TGTGCCAGCAGCCCCTACCTCGAGTTCACTGAAGCTTTCTTT. Encoded protein: CASSPYLEFTEAFF. Combining the CDR3 with reference TRBV11-2 and TRBJ1-1 gives the whole variable domain EAGVAQSPRYKIIEKRQSVAFWCNPISGHATLYWYQQILGQGPKLLIQFQNNGVVDDSQLPKDRFSAERLKGVDSTLKIQPAKLEDSAVYLCASSPYLEFTEAFFGQGTRLTVV.

On this clone: A read error may produce the germline difference seen at one junction end. The chain is built from TRBV19 and TRBJ1-1, with 7 bases identical to TRBD1. CDR3 length: 14 residues. Germline-derived CDR1 and CDR2 are LNHDA and SQIVND (reference sequence). CDR3: CASSVDTGTDEAFF. CDR3 coding DNA: TGTGCCAGTAGTGTAGACACCGGGACAGATGAAGCTTTCTTT.

The V gene is TRBV6-4, the J gene TRBJ1-2; 10 bases are a match to TRBD1. Per the germline V gene, CDR1 is MRHNA and CDR2 is SNTAGT. After removal of 6 bases from V and 6 bases from J, the junction contained 7 bases not matched to a gene. The CDR3 sequence is 14 residues long. The CDR3 DNA reads TGTGCCAGCAGAACCGGGACAGGGGTCGATGGCTACACCTTC. Protein sequence: CASRTGTGVDGYTF.

V usage is TRBV13 and J usage is TRBJ2-7, with D possibly TRBD1 on 6 matching bases. CDR1 PRHDT and CDR2 FYEKMQ come from the germline V gene (reference sequence). V was cut by 0 bases and J by 3 bases, with 12 bases left in between. The CDR3 totals 15 residues. DNA for the CDR3: TGTGCCAGCAGCTTAGGGACAGGAGGTAACTACGAGCAGTACTTC. Translation: CASSLGTGGNYEQYF.

This chain joins TRBV5-6 and TRBJ2-7, with D perhaps assigned TRBD1 or TRBD2 (5 bases each). Germline V gene data show CDR1 as SGHDT and CDR2 as YYEEEE. CDR3 length equals 15 residues. Trimming pared 4 bases from V and 7 bases from J, leaving 21 bases between. Written as DNA, the CDR3 is TGTGCCAGCAGCCCCCGGGACGGCCCCGGGATTGAGCAGTACTTC. Protein product: CASSPRDGPGIEQYF.

The genes are TRBV5-1 and TRBJ2-7; possible D gene TRBD1, 5 bases. The V end lost 7 bases, the J end lost 3 bases, and 8 bases lay between the germline ends. Germline V gene data show CDR1 as SGHRS and CDR2 as YFSETQ. CDR3 length: 11 amino acids. Here the CDR3 reads CASSDSYEQYF. Here the CDR3 DNA reads TGCGCCAGCTCTGACAGCTACGAGCAGTACTTC. The full variable domain, in which reference TRBV5-1 and TRBJ2-7 provide the parts outside the CDR3, is KAGVTQTPRYLIKTRGQQVTLSCSPISGHRSVSWYQQTPGQGLQFLFEYFSETQRNKGNFPGRFSGRQFSNSRSEMNVSTLELGDSALYLCASSDSYEQYFGPGTRLTVT.

This rearrangement joins TRBV19 to TRBJ1-1; no firm D call. The CDR3 runs 14 residues. V lost 3 bases and J 4 bases, leaving 12 bases between the germline ends. Germline values: CDR1 LNHDA, CDR2 SQIVND (reference sequence). This chain's CDR3 is CASSIVVGSTEAFF. The CDR3 DNA reads as TGTGCCAGTAGTATCGTGGTTGGGAGCACTGAAGCTTTCTTT.

V usage is TRBV5-1 and J usage is TRBJ2-5; no clear D. This CDR3 region has 15 residues. The V gene lost 0 bases and the J gene lost 1 base, with 10 bases spanning the gap. Germline-derived CDR1 and CDR2 are SGHRS and YFSETQ. The CDR3 spells CASSLAIYGQETQYF. In nucleotides, the CDR3 is TGCGCCAGCAGCTTGGCCATATACGGCCAAGAGACCCAGTACTTC.

The chain has TRBV7-9 and TRBJ1-4; weak D call: TRBD1 (5 bases). The length of the CDR3 is 15 residues. CDR1 and CDR2 from the germline V gene are SEHNR and FQNEAQ (reference sequence). Trimming left V 4 bases short and J 4 bases short, with 13 bases between. The CDR3 sequence is CASSSTDTGNEKLFF. CDR3 in DNA: TGTGCCAGCAGCTCGACGGACACGGGTAATGAAAAACTGTTTTTT.

The chain couples TRBV5-4 to TRBJ1-4, with no clear D. CDR1 and CDR2 from the germline V gene are SGHNT and YYREEE (reference sequence). V was shortened by 4 bases and J by 8 bases, with 12 bases between the two germline ends. This CDR3 has 13 residues. CDR3 in DNA: TGTGCCAGCAGCGTGACCCTCGGGGAAAAACTGTTTTTT. Amino acid sequence: CASSVTLGEKLFF.

The V gene is TRBV14, the J gene TRBJ1-4; D might be TRBD1 (5 bases). Germline values: CDR1 SGHDN, CDR2 FVKESK. Trimming stripped 0 bases from V and 8 bases from J, with 19 bases between. The CDR3 contains 17 residues. DNA for the CDR3: TGTGCCAGCAGCCAAGATTCGCTTCTCGGGGGAAGGGAAAAACTGTTTTTT. Protein product: CASSQDSLLGGREKLFF.

The rearrangement joins TRBV4-3 to TRBJ1-5; D may be TRBD1 (5 bases). Germline loops: CDR1 LGHNA, CDR2 YSLEER. CDR3 length: 15 amino acids. V dropped 0 bases and J dropped 4 bases, with 10 bases sitting between them. CDR3 residues: CASSQDDSQNQPQHF. DNA of the CDR3: TGCGCCAGCAGCCAAGACGACAGCCAAAATCAGCCCCAGCATTTT.

V and J are TRBV25-1 and TRBJ2-5; D might be TRBD2 (5 bases). CDR1 is MGHDK and CDR2 is SYGVNS in the germline V gene. This CDR3 contains 15 residues. V dropped 4 bases and J dropped 4 bases, with 16 bases sitting between them. CDR3 protein: CASSASEGLGETQYF. The CDR3 bases are TGTGCCAGCAGTGCGTCAGAGGGTTTAGGAGAGACCCAGTACTTC.

V usage is TRBV28 and J usage is TRBJ1-2; tentative D call: TRBD1 (5 bases). V was cut by 5 bases and J by 2 bases, with 6 bases left in between. The CDR3 extends over 12 amino acids. Germline V CDR1 and CDR2: MDHEN, SYDVKM. As DNA, the CDR3 is TGTGCCAGCAGTGCAGGGAACTATGGCTACACCTTC. Translation gives CASSAGNYGYTF.

This clone was observed a handful of times. The chain uses TRBV19 and TRBJ1-6; D remains unclear. The ends were cut back, 4 bases at V and 13 bases at J, with 8 bases in the middle. CDR3 length: 11 residues. Per the germline V gene, CDR1 is LNHDA and CDR2 is SQIVND (reference sequence). The CDR3 reads CASSTRGPLHF. The CDR3 nucleotides read TGTGCCAGTAGTACTCGAGGGCCCCTCCACTTT.

The chain joins TRBV5-1 to TRBJ1-1, with D unclear. Trimming left V 0 bases short and J 0 bases short, with 9 bases between. There are 15 residues in the CDR3. Germline CDR1 reads SGHRS; CDR2 reads YFSETQ. The CDR3 DNA follows: TGCGCCAGCAGCTTGGAGGCAGGACTGAACACTGAAGCTTTCTTT. This sequence encodes CASSLEAGLNTEAFF.

This chain joins TRBV29-1 and TRBJ1-2, with a possible D match to TRBD1 (6 bases). The CDR3 covers 14 residues. The germline gives CDR1 SQVTM, CDR2 ANQGSEA. The germline V and J ends were trimmed by 3 bases and 4 bases, with 15 bases remaining between them. For the CDR3, the DNA is TGCAGCGTTGATGTCAGGGGCGACGGCTATGGCTACACCTTC. Its translation: CSVDVRGDGYGYTF.

This chain uses TRBV2 with TRBJ1-2, with no clear D. This CDR3 spans 12 amino acids. The V and J ends lost 2 bases and 4 bases respectively, with 5 bases between them. CDR1 is SNHLY and CDR2 is FYNNEI in the germline V gene. CDR3 sequence: CASSELIYGYTF. In DNA, the CDR3 is TGTGCCAGCAGTGAACTGATCTATGGCTACACCTTC.

In this sample, this clone turned up a few times. The rearrangement joins TRBV2 to TRBJ1-6; D is possibly TRBD1 (5 bases). V was clipped by 7 bases and J by 10 bases, with 11 bases between them. In germline, CDR1 is SNHLY, CDR2 FYNNEI. The CDR3 runs 12 residues. CDR3 region: CASKVGESPLHF. The CDR3 bases are TGTGCCAGCAAGGTGGGGGAGTCACCCCTCCACTTT.

V is TRBV7-2 and J is TRBJ1-1, with 9 bases matching TRBD1. Germline V gene sequence: CDR1 SGHTA, CDR2 FQGNSA. The CDR3 spans 15 residues. Trimming removed 5 bases from V and 5 bases from J; junction bases left unmatched: 9. CDR3 nucleotides: TGTGCCAGCAGCATCACGGGACAGGGTGGAACTGAAGCTTTCTTT. The encoded protein is CASSITGQGGTEAFF.

The rearrangement links TRBV29-1 to TRBJ2-1, with a possible D match to TRBD2 (6 bases). The CDR3 consists of 11 residues. With 4 bases removed from V and 8 bases from J, the gap between germline ends came to 9 bases. Germline V gene data show CDR1 as SQVTM and CDR2 as ANQGSEA. This chain's CDR3 is CSVVRGYEQFF. The CDR3 coding sequence is TGCAGCGTTGTACGGGGGTATGAGCAGTTCTTC.

The chain uses TRBV5-1 and TRBJ1-4; D unresolved. Germline CDR1 and CDR2: SGHRS and YFSETQ. The CDR3 has 15 amino acids. Trimming took off 2 bases at V and 8 bases at J, with 16 bases between the two ends. The CDR3 protein is CASSFWGLGGEKLFF. CDR3 sequence (DNA): TGCGCCAGCAGCTTTTGGGGTCTCGGAGGGGAAAAACTGTTTTTT.

This chain connects TRBV7-3 to TRBJ2-1, with D hard to call. The germline V gene has CDR1 SGHTA and CDR2 FQGTGA. This CDR3 region has 12 residues. V was trimmed by 5 bases and J by 5 bases, leaving 7 bases between them. The CDR3 coding sequence is TGTGCCAGCAGCCCCCCGAACAATGAGCAGTTCTTC. This sequence encodes CASSPPNNEQFF.

The chain links TRBV9 to TRBJ1-3, with TRBD1 matching over 8 bases. Germline CDR1 reads SGDLS; CDR2 reads YYNGEE. This CDR3 has 16 residues. J was trimmed by 0 bases and V by 0 bases; bases with no gene match: 2. CDR3 bases: TGTGCCAGCAGCGTAGGACAGGGGAGCTCTGGAAACACCATATATTTT. It specifies CASSVGQGSSGNTIYF.

This chain connects TRBV10-3 to TRBJ2-1; 7 nucleotides line up with TRBD1. Germline CDR1 and CDR2: ENHRY and SYGVKD. V shed 5 bases, J shed 2 bases, and the junction held 6 bases outside the gene matches. The CDR3 has 15 residues. CDR3 DNA: TGTGCCATCAGTTCCGGGACAGTGACCTACAATGAGCAGTTCTTC. It translates to CAISSGTVTYNEQFF.